The clone carrying this TCR beta chain was detected once. This CDR3 spans 18 amino acids. V lost 5 bases and J lost 7; bases outside the gene matches: 13. Germline V gene lookup returns CDR1 MNHEY and CDR2 SMNVEV (reference sequence). This sample stems from a study of blood T cell repertoires in COVID-19. Clones were sequenced by immunoSEQ multiplex PCR, and TCRdb holds only the in-frame ones, with some missing. The table has around 300,000 clones, 70% to 90% seen once. The chain joins TRBV27 to TRBJ2-1; 14 nucleotides align to TRBD2. Sequencing input: PBMCs or T cells enriched from blood (not recorded which). This sequence originates from a woman aged 40 to 50 who had recovered from COVID-19. This CDR3 is CASSPRPPGLAGVNEQFF. CDR3 bases: TGTGCCAGCAGTCCCAGACCGCCGGGACTAGCGGGAGTTAATGAGCAGTTCTTC.